This is a list of T cell receptor beta chains from one sample in a study of blood T cells in healthy people across ages. Each CDR3 protein is one row after TCRdb ran MiXCR on the 5' RACE reads. The sample yields some 850,000 distinct CDR3 sequences, roughly 25% seen once. This sample was shared with a second study, whose subject was T cells of mothers and their children.

Sequencing used blood. The source is a boy younger than 18 in good health. Both conserved end residues are part of each CDR3. D genes are given only for firm matches. Not all rows give a size; the values are once, few, many and, for expanded clones, a class.

abundance: -; j_gene: TRBJ2-1; d_gene: -; v_gene: TRBV2; CDR3aa: CASSTVSSYNEQFF; CDR3nt: TGTGCCTCCAGCACGGTTAGCTCCTACAATGAGCAGTTCTTC
abundance: -; j_gene: TRBJ2-5; d_gene: -; v_gene: TRBV2; CDR3aa: CASRGGGVETQYF; CDR3nt: TGTGCCAGCAGGGGGGGGGGCGTGGAGACCCAGTACTTC
abundance: few; j_gene: TRBJ1-4; d_gene: TRBD1; v_gene: TRBV27; CDR3aa: CASSLWGTGRVIREKLFF; CDR3nt: TGTGCCAGCAGTTTATGGGGGACAGGAAGGGTAATAAGAGAAAAACTGTTTTTT
abundance: -; j_gene: TRBJ2-5; d_gene: -; v_gene: TRBV6-5; CDR3aa: CASGYTRVRETQYF; CDR3nt: TGTGCCAGCGGTTACACAAGGGTACGAGAGACCCAGTACTTC
abundance: -; j_gene: TRBJ2-5; d_gene: -; v_gene: TRBV29-1; CDR3aa: CSGRTGPQETQYF; CDR3nt: TGCAGCGGACGGACCGGACCGCAAGAGACCCAGTACTTC
abundance: -; j_gene: TRBJ2-5; d_gene: -; v_gene: TRBV7-2; CDR3aa: CASTSVGLAQETQYF; CDR3nt: TGTGCCAGCACCTCAGTGGGGCTAGCGCAAGAGACCCAGTACTTC
abundance: -; j_gene: TRBJ2-5; d_gene: -; v_gene: TRBV30; CDR3aa: CAWRRTVAETQYF; CDR3nt: TGTGCCTGGAGGCGGACGGTGGCAGAGACCCAGTACTTC
abundance: -; j_gene: TRBJ2-1; d_gene: -; v_gene: TRBV7-2; CDR3aa: CASSLGPSKTDEQFF; CDR3nt: TGTGCCAGCAGCTTAGGACCCTCTAAGACTGATGAGCAGTTCTTC
abundance: -; j_gene: TRBJ2-4; d_gene: -; v_gene: TRBV29-1; CDR3aa: CSVGGDSKNIQYF; CDR3nt: TGCAGCGTGGGGGGGGACAGTAAAAACATTCAGTACTTC
abundance: few; j_gene: TRBJ1-1; d_gene: TRBD1; v_gene: TRBV10-3; CDR3aa: CAIRPPTGENTEAFF; CDR3nt: TGTGCCATCAGACCGCCGACAGGGGAGAACACTGAAGCTTTCTTT
abundance: -; j_gene: TRBJ2-5; d_gene: -; v_gene: TRBV20-1; CDR3aa: CSAKGGGGETQYF; CDR3nt: TGCAGTGCTAAGGGGGGAGGGGGAGAGACCCAGTACTTC
abundance: few; j_gene: TRBJ1-2; d_gene: -; v_gene: TRBV29-1; CDR3aa: CSVELDGTGYTF; CDR3nt: TGCAGCGTTGAACTGGACGGGACTGGCTACACCTTC
abundance: few; j_gene: TRBJ1-2; d_gene: -; v_gene: TRBV20-1; CDR3aa: CSASYGNNYGYTF; CDR3nt: TGCAGTGCTAGCTACGGTAACAACTATGGCTACACCTTC
abundance: few; j_gene: TRBJ2-3; d_gene: -; v_gene: TRBV7-2; CDR3aa: CASSLRGGQGTDTQYF; CDR3nt: TGTGCCAGCAGCTTAAGGGGGGGGCAAGGCACAGATACGCAGTATTTT
abundance: -; j_gene: TRBJ1-6; d_gene: TRBD1; v_gene: TRBV6-5; CDR3aa: CASRTRDRDNSPLHF; CDR3nt: TGTGCCAGCAGAACTAGGGACAGGGACAATTCACCCCTCCACTTT
abundance: -; j_gene: TRBJ2-1; d_gene: TRBD2; v_gene: TRBV12-3/TRBV12-4; CDR3aa: CASSSSGLAGEGQFF; CDR3nt: TGTGCCAGCAGTTCCTCTGGACTAGCGGGGGAGGGGCAGTTCTTC
abundance: -; j_gene: TRBJ1-5; d_gene: -; v_gene: TRBV12-3/TRBV12-4; CDR3aa: CASTLQGGDQPQHF; CDR3nt: TGTGCCAGCACTTTACAGGGAGGCGATCAGCCCCAGCATTTT
abundance: few; j_gene: TRBJ2-5; d_gene: -; v_gene: TRBV20-1; CDR3aa: CSAGGQYVETQYF; CDR3nt: TGCAGTGCTGGCGGACAGTACGTTGAGACCCAGTACTTC
abundance: -; j_gene: TRBJ2-7; d_gene: -; v_gene: TRBV6-5; CDR3aa: CASSLTGEQGEQYF; CDR3nt: TGTGCCAGCAGTTTAACCGGGGAGCAGGGCGAGCAGTACTTC
abundance: few; j_gene: TRBJ2-1; d_gene: -; v_gene: TRBV7-6; CDR3aa: CASSPGEAEQFF; CDR3nt: TGTGCCAGCAGTCCAGGGGAAGCTGAGCAGTTCTTC
abundance: few; j_gene: TRBJ2-1; d_gene: TRBD1; v_gene: TRBV6-5; CDR3aa: CASSSGQGGEQFF; CDR3nt: TGTGCCAGCAGTTCGGGACAGGGAGGCGAGCAGTTCTTC
abundance: -; j_gene: TRBJ1-1; d_gene: -; v_gene: TRBV24-1; CDR3aa: CATSGATPNTEAFF; CDR3nt: TGTGCCACCAGTGGGGCCACCCCGAACACTGAAGCTTTCTTT
abundance: few; j_gene: TRBJ2-2; d_gene: -; v_gene: TRBV27; CDR3aa: CASSFTFGIRELFF; CDR3nt: TGTGCCAGCAGTTTCACCTTCGGGATCCGGGAGCTGTTTTTT
abundance: -; j_gene: TRBJ2-3; d_gene: -; v_gene: TRBV5-5; CDR3aa: CASSLVSQGYQFPDTQYF; CDR3nt: TGTGCCAGCAGCTTAGTATCTCAGGGTTATCAGTTCCCAGATACGCAGTATTTT
abundance: few; j_gene: TRBJ2-5; d_gene: -; v_gene: TRBV29-1; CDR3aa: CSVETGYRETQYF; CDR3nt: TGCAGCGTTGAGACAGGTTACCGAGAGACCCAGTACTTC
abundance: -; j_gene: TRBJ1-5; d_gene: -; v_gene: TRBV5-1; CDR3aa: CASSPRSGTPNQPQHF; CDR3nt: TGCGCCAGCAGCCCCCGGTCCGGGACACCCAATCAGCCCCAGCATTTT
abundance: -; j_gene: TRBJ2-1; d_gene: -; v_gene: TRBV3-1; CDR3aa: CASSQVMGRVYEQFF; CDR3nt: TGTGCCAGCAGCCAAGTCATGGGACGAGTCTATGAGCAGTTCTTC
abundance: -; j_gene: TRBJ1-1; d_gene: -; v_gene: TRBV25-1; CDR3aa: CASSARGAGTEAFF; CDR3nt: TGTGCCAGCAGTGCCCGGGGGGCCGGAACTGAAGCTTTCTTT
abundance: -; j_gene: TRBJ2-3; d_gene: TRBD2; v_gene: TRBV29-1; CDR3aa: CSVAPRLAGGNTQYF; CDR3nt: TGCAGCGTTGCACCCAGACTAGCGGGAGGTAATACGCAGTATTTT
abundance: few; j_gene: TRBJ1-5; d_gene: -; v_gene: TRBV24-1; CDR3aa: CATSVGYSNQPQHF; CDR3nt: TGTGCCACCAGTGTAGGGTATAGCAATCAGCCCCAGCATTTT
abundance: -; j_gene: TRBJ2-1; d_gene: -; v_gene: TRBV11-2; CDR3aa: CASSLPLGVLRDEQFF; CDR3nt: TGTGCCAGCAGCTTACCCCTCGGGGTCTTACGCGATGAGCAGTTCTTC
abundance: -; j_gene: TRBJ1-2; d_gene: TRBD1; v_gene: TRBV5-1; CDR3aa: CASSSDRGLSGYTF; CDR3nt: TGCGCCAGCAGCTCGGACAGGGGCCTAAGTGGCTACACCTTC
abundance: -; j_gene: TRBJ2-3; d_gene: -; v_gene: TRBV20-1; CDR3aa: CSARMTATDTQYF; CDR3nt: TGCAGTGCTAGAATGACAGCCACAGATACGCAGTATTTT
abundance: -; j_gene: TRBJ1-2; d_gene: -; v_gene: TRBV3-1; CDR3aa: CASSQDSREDGYTF; CDR3nt: TGTGCCAGCAGCCAAGATTCCAGGGAGGATGGCTACACCTTC
abundance: -; j_gene: TRBJ2-7; d_gene: -; v_gene: TRBV7-9; CDR3aa: CASSSTGRNEQYF; CDR3nt: TGTGCCAGCAGCTCCACAGGGCGGAACGAGCAGTACTTC
abundance: few; j_gene: TRBJ1-2; d_gene: TRBD1; v_gene: TRBV10-3; CDR3aa: CAISESSGQGAWGNYGYTF; CDR3nt: TGTGCCATCAGTGAGTCGTCAGGACAGGGGGCGTGGGGGAACTATGGCTACACCTTC
abundance: few; j_gene: TRBJ2-1; d_gene: TRBD2; v_gene: TRBV12-3/TRBV12-4; CDR3aa: CASSPTERGGRDEQFF; CDR3nt: TGTGCCAGCAGTCCCACCGAGCGGGGGGGCCGGGATGAGCAGTTCTTC
abundance: -; j_gene: TRBJ2-1; d_gene: -; v_gene: TRBV18; CDR3aa: CASSTQTSYNEQFF; CDR3nt: TGTGCCAGCTCCACCCAGACCAGCTACAATGAGCAGTTCTTC
abundance: -; j_gene: TRBJ2-3; d_gene: TRBD2; v_gene: TRBV20-1; CDR3aa: CSARVLIEREIKDTQYF; CDR3nt: TGCAGTGCTAGAGTCCTGATCGAGCGGGAGATTAAAGATACGCAGTATTTT
abundance: -; j_gene: TRBJ1-1; d_gene: TRBD1; v_gene: TRBV10-3; CDR3aa: CAISRQGANTEAFF; CDR3nt: TGTGCCATCAGTAGACAGGGGGCGAACACTGAAGCTTTCTTT
abundance: few; j_gene: TRBJ2-6; d_gene: TRBD1; v_gene: TRBV12-3/TRBV12-4; CDR3aa: CASSPDRGKAGANVLTF; CDR3nt: TGTGCCAGCAGCCCCGACAGGGGGAAGGCTGGGGCCAACGTCCTGACTTTC
abundance: few; j_gene: TRBJ2-3; d_gene: TRBD2; v_gene: TRBV5-1; CDR3aa: CASSPPRGGGTDTQYF; CDR3nt: TGCGCCAGCAGCCCCCCCCGCGGGGGGGGCACAGATACGCAGTATTTT
abundance: few; j_gene: TRBJ1-5; d_gene: -; v_gene: TRBV5-1; CDR3aa: CASSLEGGYSNQPQHF; CDR3nt: TGCGCCAGCAGCTTGGAGGGGGGATATAGCAATCAGCCCCAGCATTTT
abundance: few; j_gene: TRBJ1-6; d_gene: -; v_gene: TRBV28; CDR3aa: CASHRSYSPLHF; CDR3nt: TGTGCCAGTCATCGATCCTATTCACCCCTCCACTTT
abundance: -; j_gene: TRBJ1-1; d_gene: -; v_gene: TRBV5-5; CDR3aa: CASSYSPMSPGAEAFF; CDR3nt: TGTGCCAGCAGCTATAGCCCCATGAGCCCAGGAGCTGAAGCTTTCTTT
abundance: few; j_gene: TRBJ2-5; d_gene: -; v_gene: TRBV18; CDR3aa: CASSRVPGPLKETQYF; CDR3nt: TGTGCCAGCTCACGGGTACCGGGGCCCCTGAAAGAGACCCAGTACTTC
abundance: -; j_gene: TRBJ1-1; d_gene: -; v_gene: TRBV4-1; CDR3aa: CASSQVTTVNTEAFF; CDR3nt: TGCGCCAGCAGCCAAGTCACGACGGTGAACACTGAAGCTTTCTTT
abundance: few; j_gene: TRBJ2-1; d_gene: -; v_gene: TRBV30; CDR3aa: CAWSRDLYNEQFF; CDR3nt: TGTGCCTGGAGCAGGGATCTCTACAATGAGCAGTTCTTC
abundance: -; j_gene: TRBJ2-1; d_gene: TRBD2; v_gene: TRBV14; CDR3aa: CASSRLLAGGPHEQFF; CDR3nt: TGTGCCAGCAGCCGTCTACTAGCGGGGGGGCCCCATGAGCAGTTCTTC
abundance: few; j_gene: TRBJ2-2; d_gene: TRBD1; v_gene: TRBV20-1; CDR3aa: CSASDRPNTGELFF; CDR3nt: TGCAGTGCTTCGGACAGGCCGAACACCGGGGAGCTGTTTTTT
abundance: -; j_gene: TRBJ2-3; d_gene: TRBD2; v_gene: TRBV4-2; CDR3aa: CASSQGHPGLAGLDTQYF; CDR3nt: TGTGCCAGCAGCCAAGGGCACCCGGGACTAGCGGGGCTAGATACGCAGTATTTT
abundance: -; j_gene: TRBJ2-1; d_gene: -; v_gene: TRBV28; CDR3aa: CASRGARNNEQFF; CDR3nt: TGTGCCTCGAGGGGGGCCCGAAACAATGAGCAGTTCTTC
abundance: -; j_gene: TRBJ2-5; d_gene: TRBD1; v_gene: TRBV4-2; CDR3aa: CASSQGTGGTETQYF; CDR3nt: TGTGCCAGCAGCCAAGGGACAGGGGGCACCGAGACCCAGTACTTC
abundance: few; j_gene: TRBJ2-5; d_gene: -; v_gene: TRBV20-1; CDR3aa: CSAEGTDQETQYF; CDR3nt: TGCAGTGCGGAAGGGACGGATCAAGAGACCCAGTACTTC
abundance: -; j_gene: TRBJ1-5; d_gene: -; v_gene: TRBV12-3/TRBV12-4; CDR3aa: CASSLEGERQPQHF; CDR3nt: TGTGCCAGCAGTTTAGAAGGGGAGCGACAGCCCCAGCATTTT
abundance: few; j_gene: TRBJ2-1; d_gene: TRBD2; v_gene: TRBV4-2; CDR3aa: CASSQDTGGGSYNEQFF; CDR3nt: TGTGCCAGCAGCCAAGATACGGGAGGGGGCTCCTACAATGAGCAGTTCTTC
abundance: -; j_gene: TRBJ1-2; d_gene: -; v_gene: TRBV28; CDR3aa: CAINRDGPDGYTF; CDR3nt: TGTGCCATAAATCGGGACGGACCAGATGGCTACACCTTC
abundance: few; j_gene: TRBJ2-1; d_gene: -; v_gene: TRBV24-1; CDR3aa: CATSAGSEQFF; CDR3nt: TGTGCCACCAGTGCTGGGAGTGAGCAGTTCTTC
abundance: -; j_gene: TRBJ2-1; d_gene: -; v_gene: TRBV14; CDR3aa: CASSQDRGWDSRFF; CDR3nt: TGTGCCAGCAGCCAAGATCGGGGATGGGACTCACGGTTCTTC
abundance: -; j_gene: TRBJ1-2; d_gene: -; v_gene: TRBV5-1; CDR3aa: CASSEAAADYGYTF; CDR3nt: TGCGCCAGCAGCGAGGCGGCGGCGGACTATGGCTACACCTTC